One sample yielded the 27 T cell receptor beta chains listed below, sequenced in a study of T cells in Graves' hyperthyroidism and ophthalmopathy. Template material for amplifying TCR beta CDR3 regions consisted of RNA transcripts. HTBI primers were used for first-round RT-PCR of the TCR CDR3. TCRdb re-called the multiplex PCR reads with MiXCR, one entry per CDR3 protein. This sample has about 590,000 distinct CDR3 sequences, with roughly 14% found just once. Source material: blood. The receptors shown here come from a young woman with Graves' hyperthyroidism.

This clonotype was recorded many times. The rearrangement joins TRBV27 to TRBJ2-3; D remains ambiguous. Looked up from germline, CDR1 is MNHEY and CDR2 is SMNVEV (reference sequence). V was pared by 8 bases and J by 2 bases, with 11 bases between. This CDR3 region has 13 residues. CDR3 sequence reads: CASHSFVTDTQYF. CDR3 bases: TGTGCCAGCCACTCCTTTGTCACAGATACGCAGTATTTT.

V gene TRBV5-6 combines with J gene TRBJ2-4; a weak D match, TRBD2 (5 bases). The germline CDR1 and CDR2 sequences are SGHDT and YYEEEE. Trimming left V 4 bases short and J 1 base short, with 12 bases between. This CDR3 spans 15 amino acids. The CDR3 sequence: CASSQITSAKNIQYF. Here the CDR3 DNA reads TGTGCCAGCAGCCAGATAACTAGTGCCAAAAACATTCAGTACTTC.

This clonotype was seen a handful of times. The chain employs TRBV6-1 and TRBJ1-4, with 7 positions matching TRBD1. This CDR3 comprises 14 residues. V lost 6 bases, J lost 13 bases, and 14 bases stayed unmatched. Germline values: CDR1 MNHNS, CDR2 SASEGT. The CDR3 nucleotides read TGTGCCAGCAGCAACAGGGGAACGTCGGTAGGACTGTTTTTT. It is translated as CASSNRGTSVGLFF.

This clonotype showed up many times. The chain employs TRBV28 and TRBJ2-1; 7 nucleotides match TRBD2. This CDR3 is 12 amino acids long. Trimming took 6 bases from V and 8 from J; bases not matched to a gene: 4. CDR1 and CDR2 from the germline V gene are MDHEN and SYDVKM. DNA of the CDR3: TGTGCCAGCAGCCTTGCGGGGGATGAGCAGTTCTTC. It translates to CASSLAGDEQFF.

This clonotype was recorded many times. The chain combines TRBV6-6 with TRBJ1-6, with D maybe TRBD1 (5 bases). This CDR3 comprises 14 residues. V lost 2 bases and J 7 bases, leaving 9 bases between the germline ends. CDR1 is MNHNY and CDR2 is SVGAGI in the germline V gene (reference sequence). CDR3 loop: CASSYGTGNSPLHF. Written as DNA, the CDR3 is TGTGCCAGCAGTTACGGTACAGGCAATTCACCCCTCCACTTT.

V is TRBV18 and J is TRBJ2-2, with 7 bases fitting TRBD1. Germline CDR1 is KGHSH and CDR2 is LQKENI. J lost 0 bases, V lost 2 bases, and 6 bases had no gene match. The CDR3 totals 17 residues. CDR3 DNA sequence: TGTGCCAGCTCACCAGCAGGGGGTTTCGCGAACACCGGGGAGCTGTTTTTT. Amino acid sequence: CASSPAGGFANTGELFF. Filled out from reference TRBV18 and TRBJ2-2, the complete variable domain reads NAGVMQNPRHLVRRRGQEARLRCSPMKGHSHVYWYRQLPEEGLKFMVYLQKENIIDESGMPKERFSAEFPKEGPSILRIQQVVRGDSAAYFCASSPAGGFANTGELFFGEGSRLTVL.

Points on this clonotype: A clone one base away is much larger, so this may be a read error. The genes are TRBV6-2 or TRBV6-3 and TRBJ2-2; TRBD2 is a possible D gene (6 bases). CDR1 and CDR2 (germline): MNHEY, SVGEGT. This CDR3 region has 13 residues. The CDR3 spells CASSYARRGELVF. The CDR3 DNA sequence: TGTGCCAGCAGTTACGCCAGGCGCGGGGAGCTGGTTTTT.

The table lists this clonotype with many counts. V is TRBV27 and J is TRBJ1-1; D call uncertain. V lost 7 bases and J 1 base, leaving 16 bases between the germline ends. This CDR3 has 15 residues. CDR1 is MNHEY, CDR2 SMNVEV, per germline (reference sequence). The CDR3 DNA is TGTGCCAGCATCATGCGATTGAGTTCGAACACTGAAGCTTTCTTT. Amino acid sequence: CASIMRLSSNTEAFF.

This clonotype showed up many times. The rearrangement joins TRBV2 to TRBJ2-3, with TRBD2 matching 8 bases. The length of the CDR3 is 16 residues. V shed 1 base and J 2 bases; nucleotides not matched to a gene: 5. CDR1 is SNHLY and CDR2 is FYNNEI in the germline V gene. Here the CDR3 DNA reads TGTGCCAGCAGTGAAGAAGCGGGAGATTACACAGATACGCAGTATTTT. It is translated as CASSEEAGDYTDTQYF. Full variable domain (remainder filled in from reference TRBV2 and TRBJ2-3): EPEVTQTPSHQVTQMGQEVILRCVPISNHLYFYWYRQILGQKVEFLVSFYNNEISEKSEIFDDQFSVERPDGSNFTLKIRSTKLEDSAMYFCASSEEAGDYTDTQYFGPGTRLTVL.

The chain combines TRBV25-1 with TRBJ2-6; TRBD2 is a possible D gene (5 bases). Trimming pared 6 bases from V and 4 bases from J, leaving 16 bases between. Germline CDR1 reads MGHDK; CDR2 reads SYGVNS. This CDR3 is built from 16 residues. The CDR3 region has the DNA TGTGCCAGCAGCGAACTGGACCGGAGGGGGGCCAACGTCCTGACTTTC. Translated, it gives CASSELDRRGANVLTF. The whole variable domain, remainder taken from reference TRBV25-1 and TRBJ2-6, is EADIYQTPRYLVIGTGKKITLECSQTMGHDKMYWYQQDPGMELHLIHYSYGVNSTEKGDLSSESTVSRIRTEHFPLTLESARPSHTSQYLCASSELDRRGANVLTFGAGSRLTVL.

This clonotype was counted many times. V usage is TRBV29-1 and J usage is TRBJ2-7; 7 positions match TRBD1. The CDR3 extends over 11 amino acids. V shed 4 bases, J shed 5 bases, and the junction held 2 bases outside the gene matches. Germline V lookup: CDR1 SQVTM, CDR2 ANQGSEA. The CDR3 coding sequence is TGCAGCGTTGGGGACAGCGACGAGCAGTACTTC. As protein: CSVGDSDEQYF.

The rearrangement uses TRBV20-1 and TRBJ2-7; no reliable D call. CDR1 and CDR2 (germline): DFQATT, SNEGSKA (reference sequence). The V gene lost 1 base and the J gene lost 5 bases, with 9 bases spanning the gap. The CDR3 is made up of 12 amino acids. The CDR3 reads CSARAGMHEQYF. DNA of the CDR3: TGCAGTGCTAGAGCAGGAATGCACGAGCAGTACTTC.

In its sample, this clonotype was seen many times. The V gene is TRBV7-2, the J gene TRBJ2-1; D gene uncertain. From germline, CDR1 is SGHTA and CDR2 FQGNSA. V shed 3 bases and J shed 5 bases, with 8 bases lying between them. The CDR3 is 13 residues long. CDR3 coding DNA: TGTGCCAGCAGCTTCTACCTAGACAATGAGCAGTTCTTC. This sequence encodes CASSFYLDNEQFF. The full variable domain, its missing parts supplied by reference TRBV7-2 and TRBJ2-1, is GAGVSQSPSNKVTEKGKDVELRCDPISGHTALYWYRQSLGQGLEFLIYFQGNSAPDKSGLPSDRFSAERTGGSVSTLTIQRTQQEDSAVYLCASSFYLDNEQFFGPGTRLTVL.

This clonotype was detected many times. V and J are TRBV5-1 and TRBJ2-7, with TRBD2 matching over 12 bases. V was clipped by 1 base and J by 0 bases; unmatched bases: 11. The germline V gene encodes CDR1 SGHRS and CDR2 YFSETQ. CDR3 length: 19 residues. For the CDR3, the DNA is TGCGCCAGCAGCTTGTCGACTAGCGGGAGAGGTTGGGGCTCCTACGAGCAGTACTTC. This translates into CASSLSTSGRGWGSYEQYF.

The chain has TRBV20-1 and TRBJ2-1; D perhaps matches TRBD1 (5 bases). CDR1 is DFQATT, CDR2 SNEGSKA, per germline (reference sequence). This CDR3 is built from 11 residues. Trimming stripped 6 bases from V and 7 bases from J, with 10 bases between. The CDR3 coding sequence is TGCAGTGCAGAAGGGGTTAATGAGCAGTTCTTC. It translates to CSAEGVNEQFF.

In this sample, this clonotype turned up a few times. V is TRBV3-1 and J is TRBJ2-1; TRBD1 is a possible D gene (6 bases). CDR1 and CDR2 from the germline V gene are LGHDT and YNNKEL (reference sequence). Trimming stripped 4 bases from V and 4 bases from J, with 14 bases between. This CDR3 spans 15 amino acids. The CDR3 protein is CASSPPGQSYNEQFF. The CDR3 nucleotides read TGTGCCAGCAGCCCGCCGGGACAAAGTTACAATGAGCAGTTCTTC.

The chain employs TRBV19 and TRBJ1-1; no firm D call. The CDR3 contains 13 residues. Trimming removed 7 bases from V and 2 bases from J, with 11 bases in between. Looked up from germline, CDR1 is LNHDA and CDR2 is SQIVND (reference sequence). The CDR3 loop reads CASTWEANTEAFF. In nucleotides, the CDR3 is TGTGCCAGTACTTGGGAGGCCAACACTGAAGCTTTCTTT.

This clonotype appeared many times. V usage is TRBV6-5 and J usage is TRBJ1-5; D gene uncertain. Germline CDR1 reads MNHEY; CDR2 reads SVGAGI. The CDR3 is 14 amino acids. Trimming took 2 bases from V and 7 from J, leaving 12 bases between them. The CDR3: CASSYQTGWQPQHF. CDR3 coding DNA: TGTGCCAGCAGTTACCAGACGGGATGGCAGCCCCAGCATTTT.

This clonotype was observed a handful of times. The chain uses TRBV30 and TRBJ1-5; 7 bases map to TRBD1. This CDR3 is built from 17 residues. The J segment lost 4 bases and the V segment lost 3 bases, leaving 15 bases of the junction unmatched. CDR1 GTSNPN and CDR2 SVGIG come from the germline V gene (reference sequence). The CDR3 DNA follows: TGTGCCTGGAGCCGGGACAGCGGGACGTTGAATAATCAGCCCCAGCATTTT. Amino acid sequence: CAWSRDSGTLNNQPQHF.

This clonotype was counted ten times or more. The chain joins TRBV6-2 or TRBV6-3 to TRBJ2-1; the D is unclear. CDR1 is MNHEY, CDR2 SVGEGT, per germline. The CDR3 extends over 11 amino acids. The V and J ends lost 5 bases and 8 bases respectively, with 7 bases between them. CDR3: CASSLIHEQFF. As DNA, the CDR3 is TGTGCCAGCAGTCTCATTCATGAGCAGTTCTTC.

This clonotype appeared a few times. The chain couples TRBV3-1 to TRBJ2-1, with 7 nucleotides matching TRBD2. With V trimmed by 2 bases and J by 11 bases, 33 bases remained unmatched. The V gene's germline CDR1 is LGHDT and CDR2 YNNKEL (reference sequence). The CDR3 spans 22 residues. The CDR3 reads CASSQFETAATSRSLRGLKQFF. DNA for the CDR3: TGTGCCAGCAGCCAATTCGAAACCGCCGCGACTAGCAGGAGTCTTCGGGGCCTTAAGCAGTTCTTC.

This clonotype was counted ten times or more. The genes are TRBV20-1 and TRBJ2-3; 7 bases fit TRBD2. This CDR3 region has 15 residues. Germline CDR1 DFQATT, CDR2 SNEGSKA (reference sequence). V lost 6 bases, J lost 0 bases, and 9 bases stayed unmatched. The CDR3 nucleotides are TGCAGTGCAACGGCACCGGGACTAAGCACAGATACGCAGTATTTT. Its translation: CSATAPGLSTDTQYF.

This clonotype was seen more than once but under ten times. The chain links TRBV12-3 or TRBV12-4 to TRBJ2-4; 7 bases agree with TRBD2. The CDR3 runs to 14 residues. Germline trimming cut 2 bases from V and 6 bases from J; bases unmatched to any gene: 4. The CDR3 bases are TGTGCCAGCAGTTTAATGGGGGGGGGAAACATTCAGTACTTC. It is translated as CASSLMGGGNIQYF.

This clonotype came up many times. This sequence joins TRBV27 and TRBJ2-7; a possible D gene is TRBD2 (6 bases). Germline loops: CDR1 MNHEY, CDR2 SMNVEV (reference sequence). Deletions cut 11 bases from V and 4 bases from J, with 15 bases between. The CDR3 consists of 12 residues. CDR3 in amino acids: CAAWDGGYEQYF. As DNA, the CDR3 is TGTGCCGCTTGGGACGGGGGTTACGAGCAGTACTTC.

This clonotype was counted at least ten times. The chain recombines TRBV11-2 with TRBJ1-5, with a possible D match to TRBD1 (5 bases). The CDR3 is 15 amino acids. Per germline, CDR1 SGHAT and CDR2 FQNNGV. V was shortened by 0 bases and J by 2 bases, with 8 bases between the two germline ends. The CDR3 DNA sequence: TGTGCCAGCAGCTTAGAAGGCAGGGGCAATCAGCCCCAGCATTTT. It is translated as CASSLEGRGNQPQHF.

V is TRBV27 and J is TRBJ1-6; D may be TRBD1 (6 bases). There are 15 residues in the CDR3. Germline CDR1 is MNHEY and CDR2 is SMNVEV (reference sequence). Trimming shortened V by 9 bases and J by 7 bases, and 19 bases separated the two germline ends. The chain's CDR3 is CASKTTGHLNSPLHF. For the CDR3, the DNA is TGTGCCAGTAAAACCACGGGACACCTAAATTCACCCCTCCACTTT.

This clonotype was observed at least ten times. V gene TRBV7-2 combines with J gene TRBJ2-7; 9 nucleotides line up with TRBD1. The germline CDR1 and CDR2 sequences are SGHTA and FQGNSA. V was pared by 5 bases and J by 3 bases, with 8 bases of the junction left unmatched. This CDR3 contains 15 residues. CDR3 sequence (DNA): TGTGCCAGCAGCCCGACTACAGGGGGCATCTACGAGCAGTACTTC. The encoded protein is CASSPTTGGIYEQYF. The full variable domain, with the rest looked up from reference TRBV7-2 and TRBJ2-7, is GAGVSQSPSNKVTEKGKDVELRCDPISGHTALYWYRQSLGQGLEFLIYFQGNSAPDKSGLPSDRFSAERTGGSVSTLTIQRTQQEDSAVYLCASSPTTGGIYEQYFGPGTRLTVT.